A selection of T cell receptor beta chains follows, all from one sample in a study of PD-1 blockade in classical Hodgkin lymphoma. Sequenced by immunoSEQ multiplex PCR; TCRdb stores in-frame clones only, minus some. This sample yields 20,000 to 25,000 clones, of which about 83% are seen a single time; roughly 8% belongs to the top ten. The source was peripheral blood mononuclear cells (PBMCs), collected before the second cycle of nivolumab. Source of these receptors: a human donor with classical Hodgkin lymphoma. CDR3s include the opening cysteine and the closing phenylalanine or tryptophan. The D gene is left open where the match is weak. Clone size appears in some rows only: once, few, many, or a class for an expanded clone.

d_gene,abundance,j_gene,v_gene,CDR3aa,CDR3nt
-,-,TRBJ1-2,TRBV2,CARDFGGGGSGYTF,TGTGCCAGGGATTTTGGGGGTGGAGGAAGCGGCTACACCTTC
-,-,TRBJ2-2,TRBV29-1,CSVLAGAVNTGELFF,TGCAGCGTCCTGGCAGGGGCCGTGAACACCGGGGAGCTGTTTTTT
-,-,TRBJ2-5,TRBV7-2,CASSLTGLRWETQYF,TGTGCCAGCAGCTTAACAGGATTGAGGTGGGAGACCCAGTACTTC
-,-,TRBJ2-7,TRBV6-5,CASTGLLNPYEQYF,TGTGCCAGCACGGGACTTCTAAACCCCTACGAGCAGTACTTC
TRBD2,once,TRBJ2-3,TRBV20-1,CSAPREGTQYF,TGCAGTGCCCCAAGGGAGGGTACGCAGTATTTT
-,-,TRBJ2-7,TRBV4-1,CASSRDNLEQYF,TGCGCCAGCAGTCGAGATAATCTCGAGCAGTACTTC
-,-,TRBJ2-1,TRBV20-1,CSARDRGQRFF,TGCAGTGCTAGAGATCGGGGACAAAGGTTCTTC
-,-,TRBJ2-6,TRBV7-9,CASSFRYALGGSGANVLTF,TGTGCCAGCAGCTTTCGGTACGCATTGGGAGGATCTGGGGCCAACGTCCTGACTTTC
-,-,TRBJ1-1,TRBV28,CASSLTPGVVGNTEAFF,TGTGCCAGCAGTTTAACCCCAGGGGTTGTAGGGAACACTGAAGCTTTCTTT
-,-,TRBJ2-3,TRBV6-1,CASSLTATSTDTQYF,TGTGCCAGCAGCTTAACCGCTACTAGCACAGATACGCAGTATTTT
-,-,TRBJ1-5,TRBV28,CASSFHRQPQHF,TGTGCCAGCAGTTTCCATCGTCAGCCCCAGCATTTT
TRBD1,-,TRBJ2-5,TRBV5-1,CASSLAGSGTGSRETQYF,TGCGCCAGCAGCTTGGCTGGGTCCGGGACAGGGAGTAGGGAGACCCAGTACTTC
-,once,TRBJ1-5,TRBV27,CASSLSAVGNQPQHF,TGTGCCAGCAGTTTATCGGCAGTTGGCAATCAGCCCCAGCATTTT
-,-,TRBJ2-7,TRBV7-8,CASSWEGGNYEQYF,TGTGCCAGCAGCTGGGAGGGGGGGAATTACGAGCAGTACTTC
-,-,TRBJ1-5,TRBV7-9,CASSLGAGEGQPQHF,TGTGCCAGCAGCTTAGGGGCAGGGGAGGGCCAGCCCCAGCATTTT
-,once,TRBJ1-1,TRBV5-6,CASSLWGAGSTEAFF,TGTGCCAGCAGCTTGTGGGGGGCAGGAAGCACTGAAGCTTTCTTT
TRBD2,-,TRBJ2-1,TRBV5-6,CASSFRKLAGAYNEQFF,TGTGCCAGCAGCTTCCGGAAACTAGCGGGAGCCTACAATGAGCAGTTCTTC
TRBD2,medium-sized,TRBJ2-7,TRBV7-2,CASSFGLVLEQYF,TGTGCCAGCAGCTTTGGACTAGTTCTCGAGCAGTACTTC
TRBD2,-,TRBJ2-2,TRBV5-6,CASSPGRTSGRGITGELFF,TGTGCCAGCAGCCCGGGCCGGACTAGCGGGAGGGGAATCACCGGGGAGCTGTTTTTT
-,-,TRBJ2-7,TRBV5-1,CASRIGGPSYEQYF,TGCGCCAGCAGAATCGGGGGTCCCTCCTACGAGCAGTACTTC
-,-,TRBJ1-5,TRBV28,CASAPAGLGQPQHF,TGTGCCAGCGCCCCGGCCGGCCTAGGTCAGCCCCAGCATTTT
TRBD2,few,TRBJ2-3,TRBV27,CATLAGEAGDTQYF,TGTGCCACCTTAGCGGGAGAGGCAGGAGATACGCAGTATTTT
TRBD2,-,TRBJ2-7,TRBV7-2,CASSLMLAGLEQYF,TGTGCCAGCAGCTTAATGCTAGCGGGACTAGAGCAGTACTTC
TRBD2,-,TRBJ2-1,TRBV29-1,CSVKGLAAHNEQFF,TGCAGCGTTAAGGGACTAGCGGCACACAATGAGCAGTTCTTC
TRBD1,few,TRBJ1-1,TRBV10-3,CAISEGTATEAFF,TGTGCCATCAGTGAGGGGACAGCTACAGAAGCTTTCTTT
TRBD2,once,TRBJ2-3,TRBV7-3,CASSHCLAREDISTDTQYF,TGTGCCAGCAGCCATTGCCTAGCGCGGGAGGACATTAGCACAGATACGCAGTATTTT
-,-,TRBJ1-1,TRBV28,CASVQDMNTEAFF,TGTGCCAGCGTCCAGGACATGAACACTGAAGCTTTCTTT
-,-,TRBJ2-7,TRBV4-3,CASSQDWGRYEQYF,TGCGCCAGCAGCCAAGATTGGGGCAGGTACGAGCAGTACTTC
-,once,TRBJ1-1,TRBV19,CASSIYRIGTEAFF,TGTGCCAGTAGTATATATAGGATCGGCACTGAAGCTTTCTTT
-,once,TRBJ2-1,TRBV7-2,CASSLEGSPGYNEQFF,TGTGCCAGCAGCTTAGAGGGCAGTCCAGGGTACAATGAGCAGTTCTTC
TRBD1,-,TRBJ1-5,TRBV2,CASTGTGDQPQHF,TGTGCCAGCACCGGGACAGGGGATCAGCCCCAGCATTTT
-,-,TRBJ2-2,TRBV18,CASSPEQDGTGELFF,TGTGCCAGCTCACCGGAACAGGACGGGACCGGGGAGCTGTTTTTT
-,-,TRBJ1-1,TRBV6-6,CASSYDYMNTEAFF,TGTGCCAGCAGTTACGACTACATGAACACTGAAGCTTTCTTT
-,-,TRBJ1-3,TRBV25-1,CASSDNEGGGGNTIYF,TGTGCCAGCAGTGATAATGAGGGCGGTGGGGGAAACACCATATATTTT
TRBD1,-,TRBJ2-5,TRBV7-9,CATDKAGQGGQTQYF,TGTGCCACCGATAAAGCGGGACAGGGTGGGCAGACCCAGTACTTC
-,few,TRBJ2-7,TRBV2,CASSEGGPFHQYF,TGTGCCAGCAGTGAAGGAGGACCATTCCATCAGTACTTC
TRBD1,-,TRBJ2-1,TRBV4-1,CASRRIDRDNEQFF,TGCGCCAGCAGGAGAATCGACAGGGACAATGAGCAGTTCTTC
-,-,TRBJ2-7,TRBV28,CATESSGEKQYF,TGTGCCACCGAGTCCTCGGGCGAGAAGCAGTACTTC
-,-,TRBJ1-2,TRBV19,CASTPRGVPYGYTF,TGTGCCAGTACCCCTCGGGGGGTCCCCTATGGCTACACCTTC